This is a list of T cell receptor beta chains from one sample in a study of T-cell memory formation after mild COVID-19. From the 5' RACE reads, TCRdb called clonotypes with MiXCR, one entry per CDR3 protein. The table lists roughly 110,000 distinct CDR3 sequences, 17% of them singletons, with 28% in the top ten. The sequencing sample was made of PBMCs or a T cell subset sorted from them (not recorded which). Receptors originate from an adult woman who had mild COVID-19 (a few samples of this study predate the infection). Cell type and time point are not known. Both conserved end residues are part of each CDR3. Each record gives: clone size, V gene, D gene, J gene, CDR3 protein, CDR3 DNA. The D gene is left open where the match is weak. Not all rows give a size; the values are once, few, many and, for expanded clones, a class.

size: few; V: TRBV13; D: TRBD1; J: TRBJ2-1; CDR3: CASSPWTGNNEQFF; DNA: TGTGCCAGCAGCCCTTGGACAGGGAACAATGAGCAGTTCTTC
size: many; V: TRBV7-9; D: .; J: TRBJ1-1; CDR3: CASSERGNTEAFF; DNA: TGTGCCAGCAGCGAACGGGGTAACACTGAAGCTTTCTTT
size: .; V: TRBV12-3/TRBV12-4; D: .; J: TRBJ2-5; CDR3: CASSFARGETQYF; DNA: TGTGCCAGCAGTTTTGCCCGGGGGGAGACCCAGTACTTC
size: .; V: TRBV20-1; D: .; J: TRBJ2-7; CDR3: CSARKRGSYEQYF; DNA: TGCAGTGCTAGAAAAAGGGGAAGCTACGAGCAGTACTTC
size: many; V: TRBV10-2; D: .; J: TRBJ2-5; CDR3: CASSTPGLETQYF; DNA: TGCGCCAGCAGCACCCCAGGGTTGGAGACCCAGTACTTC
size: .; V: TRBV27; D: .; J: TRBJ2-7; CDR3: CASSPQGSYEQYF; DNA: TGTGCCAGCAGTCCCCAGGGCTCCTACGAGCAGTACTTC
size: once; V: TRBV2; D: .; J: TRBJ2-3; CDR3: CASSDPWGTRTDTQYF; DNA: TGTGCCAGCAGTGATCCTTGGGGTACTCGCACAGATACGCAGTATTTT
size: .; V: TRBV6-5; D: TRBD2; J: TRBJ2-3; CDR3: CASSRQGGTDTQYF; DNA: TGTGCCAGCAGCAGGCAGGGAGGGACAGATACGCAGTATTTT
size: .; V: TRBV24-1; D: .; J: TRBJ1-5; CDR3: CATSEQGYQPQHF; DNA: TGTGCCACCAGTGAGCAGGGGTATCAGCCCCAGCATTTT
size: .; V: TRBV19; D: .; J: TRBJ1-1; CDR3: CASTNYGVDTEAFF; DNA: TGTGCCAGTACCAACTACGGTGTAGACACTGAAGCTTTCTTT
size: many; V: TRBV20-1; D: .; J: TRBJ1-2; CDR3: CSVYEDSYGYTF; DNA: TGCAGTGTCTACGAAGATTCTTATGGCTACACCTTC
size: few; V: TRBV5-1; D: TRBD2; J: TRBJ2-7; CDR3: CASSLAAGDEQYF; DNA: TGCGCCAGCAGCTTGGCAGCGGGGGACGAGCAGTACTTC
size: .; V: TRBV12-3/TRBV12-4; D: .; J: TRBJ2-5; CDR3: CASSPGQLEETQYF; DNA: TGTGCCAGCAGTCCCGGACAGTTGGAAGAGACCCAGTACTTC
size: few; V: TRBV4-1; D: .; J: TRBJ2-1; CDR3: CASSQDSGNEQFF; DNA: TGCGCCAGCAGCCAAGATTCAGGGAATGAGCAGTTCTTC
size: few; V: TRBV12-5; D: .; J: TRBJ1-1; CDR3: CASGSLPRYGGRAEAFF; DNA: TGTGCTAGTGGTTCTCTCCCGAGGTATGGGGGTCGCGCTGAAGCTTTCTTT
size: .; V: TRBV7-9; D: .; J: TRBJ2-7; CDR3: CASSLVGPAYEQYF; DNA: TGTGCCAGCAGCTTAGTGGGCCCGGCCTACGAGCAGTACTTC
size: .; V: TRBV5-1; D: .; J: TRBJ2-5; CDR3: CASSLVEEETQYF; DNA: TGCGCCAGCAGCTTGGTGGAGGAAGAGACCCAGTACTTC